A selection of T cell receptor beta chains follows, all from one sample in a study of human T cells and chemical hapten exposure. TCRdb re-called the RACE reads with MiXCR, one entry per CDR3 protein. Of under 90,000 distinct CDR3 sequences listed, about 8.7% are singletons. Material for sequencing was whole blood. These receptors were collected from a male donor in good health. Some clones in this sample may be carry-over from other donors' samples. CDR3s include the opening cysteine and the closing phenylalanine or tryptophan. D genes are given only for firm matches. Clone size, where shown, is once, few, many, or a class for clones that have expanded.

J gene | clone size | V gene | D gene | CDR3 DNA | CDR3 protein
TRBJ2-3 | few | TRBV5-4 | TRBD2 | TGTGCCAGCAGCTTAGCGGGGGGGCGAGGGGATACGCAGTATTTT | CASSLAGGRGDTQYF
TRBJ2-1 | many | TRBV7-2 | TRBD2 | TGTGCCAGCAGCCCCGGGACTAGCCCCTACAATGAGCAGTTCTTC | CASSPGTSPYNEQFF
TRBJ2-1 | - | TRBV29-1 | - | TGCAGCGTTGTGGTGAATGAGCAGTTCTTC | CSVVVNEQFF
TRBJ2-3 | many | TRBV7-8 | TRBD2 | TGTGCCAGCAGCCCCGGGACTAGCGGGACAGATACGCAGTATTTT | CASSPGTSGTDTQYF
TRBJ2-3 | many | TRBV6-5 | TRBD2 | TGTGCCAGCAGTAGTGGGACTAGAGGCACAGATACGCAGTATTTT | CASSSGTRGTDTQYF
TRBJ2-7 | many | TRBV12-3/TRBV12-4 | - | TGTGCCAGCAGTCCACGGGACAACTCCTACGAGCAGTACTTC | CASSPRDNSYEQYF
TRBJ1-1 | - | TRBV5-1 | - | TGCGCCAGCAGCTTGATCGAAAAGGGCACTGAAGCTTTCTTT | CASSLIEKGTEAFF
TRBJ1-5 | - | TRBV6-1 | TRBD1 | TGTGCCAGTTCCGGACAGGGGGCCGGTCAGCCCCAGCATTTT | CASSGQGAGQPQHF
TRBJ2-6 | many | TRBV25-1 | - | TGTGCCAGCAGTAGGTCGGGGGCCAACGTCCTGACTTTC | CASSRSGANVLTF
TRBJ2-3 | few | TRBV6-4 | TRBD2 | TGTGCCAGCAGTTTCAGCGGGGGAAGCACAGATACGCAGTATTTT | CASSFSGGSTDTQYF
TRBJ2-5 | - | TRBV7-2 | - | TGTGCCAGCACCCTCTCCTTCCGCTCCCAAGAGACCCAGTACTTC | CASTLSFRSQETQYF
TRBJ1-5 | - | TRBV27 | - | TGTGCCAGCAGTTTTTGGGGGGAAAATCAGCCCCAGCATTTT | CASSFWGENQPQHF
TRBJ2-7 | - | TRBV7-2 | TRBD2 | TGTGCCAGCAGCTTAGCCGATCGGGAGGGGAGCTACGAGCAGTACTTC | CASSLADREGSYEQYF
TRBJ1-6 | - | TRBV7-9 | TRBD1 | TGTGCCAGCAGCCCCGGACAGGGGGATTCACCCCTCCACTTT | CASSPGQGDSPLHF
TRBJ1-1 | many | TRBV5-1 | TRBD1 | TGCGCCAGCAGCTTGACCAGGGGGATCCAGAACACTGAAGCTTCCTTT | CASSLTRGIQNTEASF
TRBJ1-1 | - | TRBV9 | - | TGTGCCAGCAGCGTAGCCGGGGGGCTTGAGGCTTTCTTT | CASSVAGGLEAFF
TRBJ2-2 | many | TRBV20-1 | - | TGCAGTGCTTTGGGGAGGCCCCCCGGGGAGCTGTTTTTT | CSALGRPPGELFF
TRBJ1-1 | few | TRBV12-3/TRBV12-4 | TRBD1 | TGTGCCAGCAGTCGGGGGACAGGGGGTTGGACTGAAGCTTTCTTT | CASSRGTGGWTEAFF